This T cell receptor beta chain stems from a study of blood T cells in healthy people across ages. The use of a sample-barcoded 5' primer and a J-beta primer mix characterized a second PCR of roughly 6 to 11 cycles. A 12-random-nucleotide template-switch adaptor tagged each cDNA molecule. TCRdb processed the 5' RACE reads anew with MiXCR; each CDR3 protein has one entry. The data contain around 1.1 million distinct CDR3 sequences, around two fifths of them singletons. V was shortened by 0 bases and J by 8 bases, with 13 bases between the two germline ends. This CDR3 contains 14 residues. Germline loops: CDR1 SGHRS, CDR2 YFSETQ.

Sample: blood. This clonotype originated in a man younger than 35 in good health. The chain employs TRBV5-1 and TRBJ2-3, with D possibly called TRBD1 or TRBD2 (5 bases each). CDR3 amino acids: CASSLVERGSTQYF. The CDR3 bases are TGCGCCAGCAGCTTGGTCGAGAGGGGAAGTACGCAGTATTTT.